Listed below are T cell receptor beta chains from one sample, sequenced in a study of cytomegalovirus exposure and HLA in healthy donors. Only in-frame clones appear in the TCRdb table, and some are missing; sequencing was by immunoSEQ multiplex PCR. The sample lists 100,000 to 150,000 clones, less than 80% occurring once. The sample was PBMCs. The receptors come from a man aged 30 to 39 in good health and CMV-seronegative. Each CDR3 is given with its conserved first and last residue. Fields, in order: J gene, D gene, clone size, V gene, CDR3 protein, CDR3 DNA. The D gene is left open where the match is weak. Some rows mark clone size as missing; the rest say once, few, many or name a class of expanded clone.

J: TRBJ2-1
D: TRBD2
size: .
V: TRBV6-1
CDR3: CATGGLAGWNEQFF
DNA: TGTGCCACCGGGGGACTAGCGGGATGGAATGAGCAGTTCTTC

J: TRBJ1-5
D: TRBD1
size: .
V: TRBV2
CDR3: CASSDTTGGYQPQHF
DNA: TGTGCCAGCAGTGATACGACAGGGGGTTACCAGCCCCAGCATTTT

J: TRBJ2-7
D: .
size: .
V: TRBV7-6
CDR3: CASSLGTGGVGEQYF
DNA: TGTGCCAGCAGCTTAGGCACGGGGGGCGTGGGTGAGCAGTACTTC

J: TRBJ2-5
D: .
size: .
V: TRBV28
CDR3: CASGRGGEEETQYF
DNA: TGTGCCAGCGGCCGTGGGGGCGAGGAAGAGACCCAGTACTTC

J: TRBJ2-7
D: TRBD2
size: few
V: TRBV19
CDR3: CASSISSGGSGEQYF
DNA: TGTGCCAGTAGTATAAGCAGCGGGGGAAGTGGCGAGCAGTACTTC

J: TRBJ2-1
D: TRBD2
size: few
V: TRBV10-2
CDR3: CASKRGGYNEQFF
DNA: TGCGCCAGTAAGCGGGGGGGCTACAATGAGCAGTTCTTC

J: TRBJ1-6
D: TRBD1
size: few
V: TRBV27
CDR3: CASSLYMGQGASPLHF
DNA: TGTGCCAGCAGTTTATATATGGGACAGGGGGCCTCACCCCTCCACTTT

J: TRBJ2-6
D: TRBD1
size: .
V: TRBV28
CDR3: CAVPQGTGANVLTF
DNA: TGTGCGGTCCCACAGGGGACTGGGGCCAACGTCCTGACTTTC

J: TRBJ2-3
D: TRBD2
size: .
V: TRBV27
CDR3: CASSPGWTSASTDTQYF
DNA: TGTGCCAGCAGTCCGGGGTGGACTAGCGCGAGCACAGATACGCAGTATTTT

J: TRBJ1-2
D: .
size: .
V: TRBV6-5
CDR3: CASSLTLTGSYGYTF
DNA: TGTGCCAGCAGCCTCACCTTAACAGGGTCATATGGCTACACCTTC

J: TRBJ2-1
D: .
size: .
V: TRBV6-5
CDR3: CASSRDNEQFF
DNA: TGTGCCAGCAGCAGGGACAATGAGCAGTTCTTC

J: TRBJ2-7
D: TRBD1
size: .
V: TRBV18
CDR3: CASSPSTGSSEQYF
DNA: TGTGCCAGCTCACCCTCGACAGGGAGTTCCGAGCAGTACTTC

J: TRBJ1-4
D: .
size: .
V: TRBV28
CDR3: CASREDSPASATNEKLFF
DNA: TGTGCCAGCAGAGAGGACAGCCCCGCGTCCGCAACTAATGAAAAACTGTTTTTT

J: TRBJ2-5
D: .
size: .
V: TRBV5-1
CDR3: CASSFGGLGGTQYF
DNA: TGCGCCAGCAGCTTTGGTGGGTTAGGAGGGACCCAGTACTTC

J: TRBJ1-2
D: TRBD1
size: .
V: TRBV5-4
CDR3: CASSYDRAGYTF
DNA: TGTGCCAGCAGCTACGACAGGGCTGGCTACACCTTC

J: TRBJ2-2
D: TRBD1
size: .
V: TRBV10-3
CDR3: CAIRPGQFRGDTGELFF
DNA: TGTGCCATCAGGCCGGGACAGTTTCGAGGGGATACCGGGGAGCTGTTTTTT

J: TRBJ2-7
D: TRBD2
size: .
V: TRBV11-2
CDR3: CASSPESGGLYEQYF
DNA: TGTGCCAGCAGCCCAGAGAGCGGGGGATTATACGAGCAGTACTTC

J: TRBJ2-1
D: TRBD2
size: .
V: TRBV5-1
CDR3: CASSLRGGDNEQFF
DNA: TGCGCCAGCAGCTTGCGGGGGGGGGACAATGAGCAGTTCTTC

J: TRBJ1-2
D: TRBD1
size: .
V: TRBV7-3
CDR3: CASSPGEGRQGYGYTF
DNA: TGTGCCAGCAGCCCTGGGGAGGGGCGACAGGGGTATGGCTACACCTTC

J: TRBJ1-4
D: .
size: .
V: TRBV7-9
CDR3: CASSFSRGSEKLFF
DNA: TGTGCCAGCAGCTTTAGCAGGGGAAGCGAAAAACTGTTTTTT

J: TRBJ2-1
D: .
size: once
V: TRBV6-1
CDR3: CASSEVLGDEQFF
DNA: TGTGCCAGCAGTGAAGTGTTAGGGGATGAGCAGTTCTTC

J: TRBJ1-4
D: .
size: .
V: TRBV27
CDR3: CASSSGEKLFF
DNA: TGTGCCAGCAGCTCGGGTGAAAAACTGTTTTTT

J: TRBJ2-7
D: .
size: .
V: TRBV19
CDR3: CASSPSAALGPYEQYF
DNA: TGTGCCAGTAGTCCCTCGGCCGCCCTGGGGCCCTACGAGCAGTACTTC

J: TRBJ2-1
D: TRBD2
size: .
V: TRBV10-2
CDR3: CASSHPLAGAQRYNEQFF
DNA: TGCGCCAGCAGCCATCCCCTAGCGGGGGCCCAGAGGTACAATGAGCAGTTCTTC

J: TRBJ2-7
D: .
size: few
V: TRBV27
CDR3: CASSEPGFSYEQYF
DNA: TGTGCCAGCAGTGAACCAGGGTTCTCCTACGAGCAGTACTTC

J: TRBJ2-3
D: TRBD2
size: few
V: TRBV7-9
CDR3: CASSLASGGRTDTQYF
DNA: TGTGCCAGCAGCTTAGCAAGCGGGGGACGCACAGATACGCAGTATTTT

J: TRBJ1-1
D: TRBD1
size: .
V: TRBV7-2
CDR3: CASSSRTGGWGTEAFF
DNA: TGTGCCAGCAGCTCCCGGACAGGGGGCTGGGGCACTGAAGCTTTCTTT

J: TRBJ2-3
D: TRBD1
size: .
V: TRBV30
CDR3: CAWNGQGWTDTQYF
DNA: TGTGCCTGGAATGGACAGGGGTGGACAGATACGCAGTATTTT

J: TRBJ2-2
D: .
size: .
V: TRBV5-1
CDR3: CASSLVGQGTGELFF
DNA: TGCGCCAGCAGCTTGGTAGGGCAGGGCACCGGGGAGCTGTTTTTT

J: TRBJ2-3
D: TRBD2
size: .
V: TRBV7-9
CDR3: CASSARRLAGQDTQYF
DNA: TGTGCCAGCAGCGCTCGTCGACTAGCGGGGCAAGATACGCAGTATTTT

J: TRBJ2-7
D: .
size: .
V: TRBV6-1
CDR3: CASTQRESYEQYF
DNA: TGTGCCAGCACTCAAAGGGAGTCCTACGAGCAGTACTTC

J: TRBJ2-7
D: .
size: few
V: TRBV13
CDR3: CASSFYTSPVDEQYF
DNA: TGTGCCAGCAGCTTCTATACGAGCCCCGTTGACGAGCAGTACTTC

J: TRBJ2-5
D: .
size: few
V: TRBV13
CDR3: CASSSSGRAEETQYF
DNA: TGTGCCAGCAGCTCATCTGGCAGGGCTGAAGAGACCCAGTACTTC

J: TRBJ2-7
D: TRBD2
size: .
V: TRBV4-2
CDR3: CASSQRYRGAYEQYF
DNA: TGTGCCAGCAGCCAAAGATATCGGGGGGCCTACGAGCAGTACTTC

J: TRBJ2-4
D: .
size: .
V: TRBV28
CDR3: CASSLPGSGNIQYF
DNA: TGTGCCAGCAGTTTACCTGGGAGTGGGAACATTCAGTACTTC

J: TRBJ1-2
D: .
size: .
V: TRBV19
CDR3: CASTSPGYGYTF
DNA: TGTGCCAGTACTAGTCCGGGCTATGGCTACACCTTC

J: TRBJ1-1
D: .
size: .
V: TRBV2
CDR3: CASSGGHLTGAFF
DNA: TGTGCCAGCAGTGGGGGACACCTCACCGGGGCTTTCTTT

J: TRBJ2-1
D: TRBD2
size: .
V: TRBV4-1
CDR3: CASSLGTSQYEQFF
DNA: TGCGCCAGCAGCCTCGGGACTAGCCAGTATGAGCAGTTCTTC

J: TRBJ1-2
D: TRBD1
size: .
V: TRBV30
CDR3: CAWSGPGQDYGYTF
DNA: TGTGCCTGGAGTGGTCCGGGACAGGACTATGGCTACACCTTC

J: TRBJ2-3
D: .
size: few
V: TRBV30
CDR3: CAWSLTGWDTQYF
DNA: TGTGCCTGGAGCCTCACAGGTTGGGATACGCAGTATTTT

J: TRBJ1-2
D: TRBD1
size: few
V: TRBV27
CDR3: CASSLWGSSGGGAGGYTF
DNA: TGTGCCAGCAGTTTATGGGGTAGTTCAGGAGGGGGCGCGGGCGGCTACACCTTC

J: TRBJ2-7
D: .
size: .
V: TRBV5-6
CDR3: CASSWQGITYEQYF
DNA: TGTGCCAGCAGCTGGCAGGGGATTACCTACGAGCAGTACTTC

J: TRBJ2-3
D: .
size: .
V: TRBV7-9
CDR3: CASRAGVDTQYF
DNA: TGTGCCAGCAGAGCAGGGGTGGATACGCAGTATTTT

J: TRBJ1-5
D: TRBD1
size: .
V: TRBV11-2
CDR3: CASSLGGTGHQPQHF
DNA: TGTGCCAGCAGCTTAGGCGGGACAGGTCATCAGCCCCAGCATTTT

J: TRBJ2-7
D: .
size: .
V: TRBV11-2
CDR3: CASRQGYEQYF
DNA: TGTGCCAGCAGACAGGGCTACGAGCAGTACTTC

J: TRBJ1-4
D: .
size: .
V: TRBV7-6
CDR3: CASSKTWGLGEKLFF
DNA: TGTGCCAGCAGCAAAACCTGGGGCCTTGGTGAAAAACTGTTTTTT

J: TRBJ2-1
D: .
size: .
V: TRBV21-1
CDR3: CASSRDSGGRPSYNEQFF
DNA: TGTGCCAGCAGCAGGGACAGCGGGGGCCGACCCTCCTACAATGAGCAGTTCTTC

J: TRBJ2-1
D: TRBD2
size: .
V: TRBV4-3
CDR3: CASSPGTRGSEQFF
DNA: TGCGCCAGCAGCCCTGGGACGCGGGGGAGTGAGCAGTTCTTC

J: TRBJ2-5
D: TRBD2
size: .
V: TRBV6-5
CDR3: CASSYTSGGQETQYF
DNA: TGTGCCAGCAGTTACACTAGCGGGGGTCAGGAGACCCAGTACTTC

J: TRBJ2-7
D: TRBD2
size: .
V: TRBV27
CDR3: CASTSWEGMTFGEQYF
DNA: TGTGCCAGCACCTCTTGGGAGGGAATGACGTTTGGCGAGCAGTACTTC

J: TRBJ2-7
D: .
size: once
V: TRBV5-1
CDR3: CASSLGQDIYEQCF
DNA: TGCGCCAGCAGCTTGGGACAGGATATTTACGAGCAGTGCTTC

J: TRBJ2-6
D: .
size: .
V: TRBV11-3
CDR3: CASSYEGGGANVLTF
DNA: TGTGCCAGCAGCTATGAGGGTGGTGGGGCCAACGTCCTGACTTTC

J: TRBJ1-5
D: TRBD1
size: .
V: TRBV5-3
CDR3: CARSRISLQETGFGLNQPQHF
DNA: TGTGCCAGAAGCCGAATTTCACTGCAGGAGACAGGGTTCGGATTAAATCAGCCCCAGCATTTT